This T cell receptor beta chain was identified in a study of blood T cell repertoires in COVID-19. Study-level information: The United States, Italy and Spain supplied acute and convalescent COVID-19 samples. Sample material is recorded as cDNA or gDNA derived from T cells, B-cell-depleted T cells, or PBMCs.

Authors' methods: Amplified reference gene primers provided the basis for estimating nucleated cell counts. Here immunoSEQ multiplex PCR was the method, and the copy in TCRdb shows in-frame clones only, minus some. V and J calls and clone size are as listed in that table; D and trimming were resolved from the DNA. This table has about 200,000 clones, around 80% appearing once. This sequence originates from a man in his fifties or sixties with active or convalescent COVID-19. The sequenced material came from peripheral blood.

Here the CDR3 DNA reads TGTGCCAGCAGTAATGATGGACACTCCCAGGGTTCACCCCTCCACTTT. It is translated as CASSNDGHSQGSPLHF. The rearrangement joins TRBV2 to TRBJ1-6; D may be TRBD1 (5 bases). Germline V gives CDR1 SNHLY, CDR2 FYNNEI. The CDR3 spans 16 residues. V lost 5 bases, J lost 9 bases, and 20 bases lay in between.